A selection of T cell receptor beta chains follows, all from one sample in a study of T cells in Graves' hyperthyroidism and ophthalmopathy. TCRdb reprocessed the multiplex PCR reads with MiXCR, giving one entry per CDR3 protein. The top ten clones hold 15% to 20% of a sample with 300,000 to 450,000 distinct CDR3 sequences, approximately 14% of them seen once. The sequenced sample was blood. All receptors come from a woman in her twenties or thirties with Graves' ophthalmopathy. CDR3s include the opening cysteine and the closing phenylalanine or tryptophan. A D gene is named only where the DNA matches it firmly. The size field is filled for only some rows; it gives once, few, many or a size class.

TRBJ1-2	many	TRBV28	TRBD1	CASSPGQGPWGYTF	TGTGCCAGCAGTCCGGGACAGGGCCCTTGGGGCTACACCTTC
TRBJ2-7	many	TRBV18	TRBD1	CASSPTLGTDYEQYF	TGTGCCAGCTCACCAACCCTCGGGACAGACTACGAGCAGTACTTC
TRBJ2-1	many	TRBV5-1	NA	CASSLESPPLDEQFF	TGCGCCAGCAGCTTGGAAAGCCCACCCTTGGATGAGCAGTTCTTC
TRBJ1-4	many	TRBV18	TRBD1	CASSLPDRVDEKLFF	TGTGCCAGCTCACTTCCGGACAGGGTAGATGAAAAACTGTTTTTT
TRBJ2-1	many	TRBV7-8	NA	CASSSDRSSYNEQFF	TGTGCCAGCAGTTCGGACAGAAGCTCCTACAATGAGCAGTTCTTC
TRBJ2-1	few	TRBV15	TRBD1	CATSRDLVGQGTGEQFF	TGTGCCACCAGCAGAGATCTAGTGGGACAGGGAACCGGGGAGCAGTTCTTC
TRBJ1-6	many	TRBV30	TRBD1	CAWRGTVLNSPLHF	TGTGCCTGGAGAGGGACAGTTTTAAACTCACCCCTCCACTTT
TRBJ2-2	NA	TRBV12-3/TRBV12-4	TRBD1	CASTWTGTGELFF	TGTGCCTCCACCTGGACAGGGACCGGGGAGCTGTTTTTT
TRBJ2-3	NA	TRBV7-3	TRBD2	CASSFIAGGPDTQYF	TGTGCCAGCAGCTTTATAGCGGGGGGGCCAGATACGCAGTATTTT
TRBJ2-6	many	TRBV20-1	NA	CSATAEAGANVLTF	TGCAGTGCAACGGCCGAGGCTGGGGCCAACGTCCTGACTTTC
TRBJ2-5	many	TRBV2	TRBD2	CASRQGALLAGPQETQYF	TGTGCCAGCAGACAAGGGGCCCTACTAGCGGGGCCGCAAGAGACCCAGTACTTC
TRBJ2-1	few	TRBV19	NA	CASSTLAASYNEQFF	TGTGCCAGTAGTACACTAGCTGCTTCCTACAATGAGCAGTTCTTC
TRBJ2-3	NA	TRBV5-1	NA	CASSPLPGDTQYF	TGCGCCAGCAGCCCCCTCCCGGGGGATACGCAGTATTTT
TRBJ2-2	few	TRBV20-1	NA	CSARETGELFF	TGCAGTGCTAGAGAAACCGGGGAGCTGTTTTTT
TRBJ2-3	NA	TRBV27	NA	CASSLFGTQYF	TGTGCCAGCAGTCTATTTGGTACGCAGTATTTT
TRBJ2-7	many	TRBV11-2	TRBD1	CASSLQGVGYEQYF	TGTGCCAGCAGCTTACAGGGGGTTGGGTACGAGCAGTACTTC
TRBJ1-2	many	TRBV20-1	NA	CSAKGVPPNYGYTF	TGCAGTGCTAAGGGGGTTCCCCCTAACTATGGCTACACCTTC
TRBJ1-5	many	TRBV6-2/TRBV6-3	NA	CASSYPADQPQHF	TGTGCCAGCAGTTACCCAGCGGATCAGCCCCAGCATTTT
TRBJ2-6	many	TRBV28	NA	CASNHFYLEASGANVLTF	TGTGCCAGCAACCACTTCTACTTGGAAGCCTCTGGGGCCAACGTCCTGACTTTC
TRBJ2-7	many	TRBV28	TRBD1	CASSTPGQGKREQYF	TGTGCCAGCAGTACTCCGGGACAGGGGAAACGGGAGCAGTACTTC
TRBJ2-1	few	TRBV12-3/TRBV12-4	TRBD2	CASSLRGGAWNEQFF	TGTGCCAGCAGTTTACGCGGGGGGGCTTGGAATGAGCAGTTCTTC
TRBJ1-2	few	TRBV24-1	TRBD1	CATSDAGQGANYGYTF	TGTGCCACCAGTGACGCGGGACAGGGGGCGAACTATGGCTACACCTTC
TRBJ2-5	few	TRBV24-1	NA	CATSAPGTGETQYF	TGTGCCACCAGTGCCCCGGGGACGGGGGAGACCCAGTACTTC
TRBJ2-7	many	TRBV2	NA	CASSLETVTYEQYF	TGTGCCAGCAGTTTAGAAACGGTCACCTACGAGCAGTACTTC
TRBJ1-1	many	TRBV28	NA	CASIRLQVGVTEAFF	TGTGCCAGCATACGGCTACAGGTAGGGGTCACTGAAGCTTTCTTT
TRBJ2-5	many	TRBV10-3	NA	CAVSRETQETQYF	TGTGCCGTCAGCAGGGAGACCCAAGAGACCCAGTACTTC
TRBJ2-7	many	TRBV2	NA	CASRVGSYEQYF	TGTGCCAGCAGGGTGGGCTCCTACGAGCAGTACTTC
TRBJ1-3	NA	TRBV20-1	TRBD1	CGARDRGSGNTIYF	TGCGGTGCGAGGGACAGGGGTTCTGGAAACACCATATATTTT
TRBJ1-1	NA	TRBV9	TRBD1	CASSVGQGSTEAFF	TGTGCCAGCAGCGTAGGACAGGGGTCCACTGAAGCTTTCTTT
TRBJ1-5	many	TRBV12-3/TRBV12-4	TRBD1	CASSPGQRNQPQHF	TGTGCCAGCAGCCCGGGACAGAGAAATCAGCCCCAGCATTTT
TRBJ1-2	NA	TRBV2	NA	CASPERGYGYTF	TGTGCCAGCCCGGAGCGCGGATACGGCTACACCTTC
TRBJ2-3	many	TRBV20-1	NA	CSARNSDTQYF	TGCAGTGCTAGAAATTCAGATACGCAGTATTTT
TRBJ1-2	NA	TRBV12-3/TRBV12-4	NA	CASSLMGGGYTF	TGTGCCAGCAGTCTCATGGGGGGCGGCTACACCTTC
TRBJ2-7	many	TRBV7-9	NA	CASSLATGTHYEQYF	TGTGCCAGCAGCTTAGCTACCGGAACCCACTACGAGCAGTACTTC
TRBJ2-5	many	TRBV2	TRBD1	CASRGTGVQETQYF	TGTGCCAGCAGAGGGACAGGGGTCCAAGAGACCCAGTACTTC
TRBJ2-1	NA	TRBV6-5	TRBD2	CASSYSSFRGGWDEQFF	TGTGCCAGCAGTTACTCGTCGTTCCGCGGGGGGTGGGATGAGCAGTTCTTC
TRBJ2-7	many	TRBV28	NA	CASSLLDGHEQYF	TGTGCCAGCAGTTTACTGGACGGTCACGAGCAGTACTTC
TRBJ1-2	many	TRBV10-3	NA	CAISESEGRHGYTF	TGTGCCATCAGTGAGTCGGAGGGTCGTCATGGCTACACCTTC
TRBJ1-4	few	TRBV9	TRBD1	CASAQGQLNEKLFF	TGTGCCAGCGCCCAGGGACAGCTTAATGAAAAACTGTTTTTT
TRBJ1-1	many	TRBV15	NA	CATSRGRDFTEAFF	TGTGCCACCAGCAGAGGCAGGGATTTCACTGAAGCTTTCTTT
TRBJ2-5	many	TRBV9	NA	CASSVGLGFQETQYF	TGTGCCAGCAGCGTAGGGTTGGGGTTTCAAGAGACCCAGTACTTC